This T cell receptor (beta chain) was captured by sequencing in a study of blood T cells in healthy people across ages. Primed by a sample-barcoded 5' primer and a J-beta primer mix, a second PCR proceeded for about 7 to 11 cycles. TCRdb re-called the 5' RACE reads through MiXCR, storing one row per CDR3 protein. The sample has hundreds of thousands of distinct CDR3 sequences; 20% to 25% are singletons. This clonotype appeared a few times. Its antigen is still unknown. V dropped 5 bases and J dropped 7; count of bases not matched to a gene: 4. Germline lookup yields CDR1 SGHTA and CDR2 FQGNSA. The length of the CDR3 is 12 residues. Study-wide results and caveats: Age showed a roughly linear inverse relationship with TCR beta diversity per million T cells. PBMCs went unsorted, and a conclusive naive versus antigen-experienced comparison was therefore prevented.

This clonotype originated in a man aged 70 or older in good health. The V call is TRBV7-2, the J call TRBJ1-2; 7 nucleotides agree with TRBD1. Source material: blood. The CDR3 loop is CASSPTGTGYTF. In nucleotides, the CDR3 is TGTGCCAGCAGCCCGACAGGGACTGGCTACACCTTC. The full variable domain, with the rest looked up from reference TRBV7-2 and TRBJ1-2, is GAGVSQSPSNKVTEKGKDVELRCDPISGHTALYWYRQSLGQGLEFLIYFQGNSAPDKSGLPSDRFSAERTGGSVSTLTIQRTQQEDSAVYLCASSPTGTGYTFGSGTRLTVV.